This TCR beta chain emerged from a study of Ad26.COV2.S vaccination and SARS-CoV-2 variants. Across the whole study: This donor came from the COV1001 trial of Ad26.COV2.S. Into the muscle, Ad26.COV2.S was dosed once or twice, 56 days apart. Regarding the study as a whole: CD8+ and CD4+ T cells specific for spike reportedly responded with substantial breadth after vaccination. For non-spike TCRs, breadth in vaccine recipients resembled that in placebo recipients.

Treatment noted: around 19 received Ad26.COV2.S at low or high dose, single or two shots; about 5 received placebo; per-sample allocation not given. Day 63 after the first vaccine or placebo injection was the time point for sampling. Profiling relied on immunoSEQ multiplex PCR, and the TCRdb table lists in-frame clones only, not all of them. The sample holds 400,000 to 450,000 clones, about 92% seen once. Turning to this clone: The target antigen is unknown.

In germline, CDR1 is SGHTA, CDR2 FQGNSA. CDR3 size: 15 residues. The J segment lost 4 bases and the V segment lost 4 bases, leaving 7 bases of the junction unmatched. The chain is built from TRBV7-2 and TRBJ2-7; 10 bases fit TRBD1. This receptor was taken from a person between 18 and 60 years old who received the Ad26.COV2.S COVID-19 vaccine or a placebo. Sequences were derived from peripheral blood, sampled in a trial of Ad26.COV2.S vaccine versus placebo. The CDR3 is CASSSPDRGLYEQYF. The CDR3 coding sequence is TGTGCCAGCAGCTCGCCTGACAGGGGGCTGTACGAGCAGTACTTC.